These T cell receptor beta chains were read from a single sample in a study of T cell responses to AZD1222 COVID-19 vaccine. Sequencing used immunoSEQ multiplex PCR; TCRdb keeps in-frame clones, though not all of them. This sample has about 150,000 clones, with roughly 91% found just once. Sequenced here: peripheral blood, sampled 28 days after the second AZD1222 dose. Source of these receptors: an adult who received the AZD1222 COVID-19 vaccine. CDR3s include the opening cysteine and the closing phenylalanine or tryptophan. Each record gives: D gene, J gene, V gene, clone size, CDR3 protein, CDR3 DNA. A D gene is named only where the DNA matches it firmly. The size field is filled for only some rows; it gives once, few, many or a size class.

d_gene: NA
j_gene: TRBJ1-6
v_gene: TRBV6-5
abundance: NA
CDR3aa: CASTEGAGRDSPLHF
CDR3nt: TGTGCCAGCACCGAAGGGGCAGGGAGAGATTCACCCCTCCACTTT

d_gene: NA
j_gene: TRBJ1-2
v_gene: TRBV12-3/TRBV12-4
abundance: NA
CDR3aa: CASSLVRAGYTF
CDR3nt: TGTGCCAGCAGTTTAGTCAGGGCGGGCTACACCTTC

d_gene: TRBD1
j_gene: TRBJ1-1
v_gene: TRBV5-4
abundance: NA
CDR3aa: CASSWDRDPEAFF
CDR3nt: TGTGCCAGCAGCTGGGACAGGGATCCTGAAGCTTTCTTT

d_gene: NA
j_gene: TRBJ1-4
v_gene: TRBV7-9
abundance: NA
CDR3aa: CASSLDRGDNEKLFF
CDR3nt: TGTGCCAGCAGCTTAGACAGAGGAGACAATGAAAAACTGTTTTTT

d_gene: NA
j_gene: TRBJ2-7
v_gene: TRBV7-3
abundance: many
CDR3aa: CASTRGEQYF
CDR3nt: TGTGCCAGCACCCGCGGCGAGCAGTACTTC

d_gene: NA
j_gene: TRBJ2-5
v_gene: TRBV7-2
abundance: NA
CDR3aa: CASSLRPGHGGGRETQYF
CDR3nt: TGTGCCAGCAGCTTAAGACCGGGCCATGGTGGAGGGCGTGAGACCCAGTACTTC

d_gene: TRBD1
j_gene: TRBJ2-3
v_gene: TRBV7-2
abundance: NA
CDR3aa: CASSLGQGYGADTQYF
CDR3nt: TGTGCCAGCAGCTTAGGACAGGGCTACGGGGCAGATACGCAGTATTTT

d_gene: NA
j_gene: TRBJ2-3
v_gene: TRBV24-1
abundance: NA
CDR3aa: CATSATGSTDTQYF
CDR3nt: TGTGCCACCAGTGCAACGGGAAGCACAGATACGCAGTATTTT

d_gene: NA
j_gene: TRBJ1-2
v_gene: TRBV19
abundance: NA
CDR3aa: CASSPRVGMTVQHYGYTF
CDR3nt: TGTGCCAGTAGTCCTCGCGTAGGGATGACTGTACAGCACTATGGCTACACCTTC

d_gene: NA
j_gene: TRBJ2-1
v_gene: TRBV2
abundance: once
CDR3aa: CASSEVVSYNEQFF
CDR3nt: TGTGCCAGCAGTGAAGTGGTATCCTACAATGAGCAGTTCTTC

d_gene: NA
j_gene: TRBJ2-2
v_gene: TRBV6-5
abundance: NA
CDR3aa: CASSYEPRANTGELFF
CDR3nt: TGTGCCAGCAGTTACGAACCCCGCGCGAACACCGGGGAGCTGTTTTTT

d_gene: NA
j_gene: TRBJ2-7
v_gene: TRBV25-1
abundance: NA
CDR3aa: CASVRTASEQYF
CDR3nt: TGTGCCAGCGTAAGGACGGCCTCCGAGCAGTACTTC

d_gene: TRBD1
j_gene: TRBJ2-7
v_gene: TRBV18
abundance: NA
CDR3aa: CASSTGGVPYEQYF
CDR3nt: TGTGCCAGCTCGACAGGGGGTGTACCCTACGAGCAGTACTTC

d_gene: TRBD1
j_gene: TRBJ1-1
v_gene: TRBV6-5
abundance: NA
CDR3aa: CASSWGDSRNTEAFF
CDR3nt: TGTGCCAGCAGTTGGGGGGACAGTCGGAACACTGAAGCTTTCTTT

d_gene: NA
j_gene: TRBJ2-2
v_gene: TRBV9
abundance: NA
CDR3aa: CASSPSAGTGELFF
CDR3nt: TGTGCCAGCAGCCCGAGTGCGGGGACCGGGGAGCTGTTTTTT

d_gene: NA
j_gene: TRBJ1-6
v_gene: TRBV19
abundance: NA
CDR3aa: CATQGSGVSSSPLHF
CDR3nt: TGTGCCACCCAAGGATCCGGTGTCTCTAGTTCACCCCTCCACTTT